These T cell receptor beta chains were read from a single sample in a study of cytomegalovirus exposure and HLA in healthy donors. Sequencing was performed with immunoSEQ multiplex PCR; in TCRdb, only in-frame clones are kept and a portion is missing. In the table there are tens of thousands of clones, approximately 58% of which are singletons. Sequencing used PBMCs. The receptor source for this set is a woman between 45 and 65 years old in good health and CMV-seronegative. Both conserved end residues are part of each CDR3. A D gene is named only where the DNA matches it firmly. The size field is filled for only some rows; it gives once, few, many or a size class.

J: TRBJ2-7; V: TRBV6-5; D: TRBD1; size: few; CDR3: CASSYIGQGSSYEQYF; DNA: TGTGCCAGCAGTTACATTGGACAGGGGAGCTCCTACGAGCAGTACTTC
J: TRBJ2-3; V: TRBV5-4; D: .; size: .; CDR3: CASSLEPSTDTQYF; DNA: TGTGCCAGCAGCTTGGAGCCTAGCACAGATACGCAGTATTTT
J: TRBJ1-2; V: TRBV18; D: .; size: .; CDR3: CASSPVWEGSYGYTF; DNA: TGTGCCAGCTCACCGGTTTGGGAGGGGTCCTATGGCTACACCTTC
J: TRBJ1-1; V: TRBV7-8; D: .; size: .; CDR3: CASSLRSGTNTEAFF; DNA: TGTGCCAGCAGCTTACGGTCAGGCACGAACACTGAAGCTTTCTTT
J: TRBJ1-4; V: TRBV5-1; D: .; size: .; CDR3: CASSLVEATNEKLFF; DNA: TGCGCCAGCAGCTTGGTTGAGGCAACTAATGAAAAACTGTTTTTT
J: TRBJ1-1; V: TRBV10-3; D: TRBD1; size: once; CDR3: CAISVRQGVGGTEAFF; DNA: TGTGCCATCAGTGTACGACAGGGGGTGGGTGGAACTGAAGCTTTCTTT
J: TRBJ2-5; V: TRBV5-4; D: .; size: .; CDR3: CASSFGGQQETQYF; DNA: TGTGCCAGCAGCTTCGGGGGGCAACAAGAGACCCAGTACTTC
J: TRBJ1-1; V: TRBV12-5; D: .; size: .; CDR3: CASGRGNTEAFF; DNA: TGTGCTAGTGGCAGAGGGAACACTGAAGCTTTCTTT
J: TRBJ1-5; V: TRBV7-2; D: .; size: .; CDR3: CASSSDMNQPQHF; DNA: TGTGCCAGCAGCTCTGACATGAATCAGCCCCAGCATTTT
J: TRBJ2-1; V: TRBV28; D: .; size: .; CDR3: CASSLGLEQFF; DNA: TGTGCCAGCAGTTTGGGGCTTGAGCAGTTCTTC
J: TRBJ1-2; V: TRBV27; D: .; size: .; CDR3: CASSSPGEGYGYTF; DNA: TGTGCCAGCAGTTCCCCAGGGGAGGGCTATGGCTACACCTTC
J: TRBJ1-1; V: TRBV10-1; D: .; size: .; CDR3: CASSEFSRDTEAFF; DNA: TGCGCCAGCAGTGAGTTTAGCAGGGACACTGAAGCTTTCTTT
J: TRBJ1-4; V: TRBV10-3; D: TRBD1; size: .; CDR3: CAISPGTGISGNEKLFF; DNA: TGTGCCATCAGTCCCGGGACAGGGATCTCGGGTAATGAAAAACTGTTTTTT
J: TRBJ1-2; V: TRBV28; D: .; size: .; CDR3: CASSSRDRGFYGYTF; DNA: TGTGCCAGCAGTTCCCGCGACCGGGGTTTCTATGGCTACACCTTC
J: TRBJ2-2; V: TRBV5-1; D: TRBD1; size: once; CDR3: CASSFGTGATGELFF; DNA: TGCGCCAGCAGCTTCGGGACAGGGGCGACCGGGGAGCTGTTTTTT
J: TRBJ1-5; V: TRBV28; D: TRBD1; size: .; CDR3: CASSVYRGPQHF; DNA: TGTGCCAGCAGTGTATACAGGGGGCCCCAGCATTTT
J: TRBJ2-7; V: TRBV28; D: .; size: .; CDR3: CASSLTGAGSGGEQYF; DNA: TGTGCCAGCAGTCTCACAGGTGCAGGATCGGGTGGCGAGCAGTACTTC
J: TRBJ1-1; V: TRBV7-9; D: TRBD1; size: .; CDR3: CATSGRTGHPEAFF; DNA: TGTGCCACCTCGGGTCGGACAGGCCATCCTGAAGCTTTCTTT
J: TRBJ2-1; V: TRBV6-5; D: TRBD2; size: few; CDR3: CASSPGLAYNEQFF; DNA: TGTGCCAGCAGCCCGGGACTAGCCTACAATGAGCAGTTCTTC
J: TRBJ2-3; V: TRBV7-2; D: .; size: .; CDR3: CASSFYEGAEGQYF; DNA: TGTGCCAGCAGCTTCTACGAGGGGGCGGAGGGGCAGTATTTT
J: TRBJ2-5; V: TRBV4-2; D: .; size: once; CDR3: CASSQDGERETQYF; DNA: TGTGCCAGCAGCCAAGATGGAGAGCGTGAGACCCAGTACTTC
J: TRBJ2-1; V: TRBV7-2; D: .; size: .; CDR3: CASSLLGGSDEQFF; DNA: TGTGCCAGCAGCTTATTGGGAGGTTCGGATGAGCAGTTCTTC
J: TRBJ1-5; V: TRBV16; D: TRBD1; size: few; CDR3: CASSPRVLGTAFLAQHF; DNA: TGTGCCAGCAGCCCCAGGGTGCTGGGGACAGCCTTTTTGGCCCAGCATTTT
J: TRBJ2-7; V: TRBV5-1; D: .; size: .; CDR3: CASSENMGLTSSYEQYF; DNA: TGCGCCAGCAGCGAGAATATGGGACTTACAAGCTCCTACGAGCAGTACTTC
J: TRBJ1-5; V: TRBV6-1; D: TRBD1; size: .; CDR3: CASGGEGQGSYSNQPQHF; DNA: TGTGCCAGCGGTGGTGAGGGACAGGGATCCTATAGCAATCAGCCCCAGCATTTT
J: TRBJ2-1; V: TRBV29-1; D: TRBD2; size: few; CDR3: CSVTGLAGGYEQFF; DNA: TGCAGCGTCACGGGACTAGCGGGAGGGTATGAGCAGTTCTTC
J: TRBJ2-7; V: TRBV19; D: .; size: few; CDR3: CASSIGGGLYEQYF; DNA: TGTGCCAGTAGTATAGGGGGCGGCCTCTACGAGCAGTACTTC
J: TRBJ2-3; V: TRBV7-3; D: .; size: .; CDR3: CASSVIQGDTQYF; DNA: TGTGCCAGCAGCGTCATTCAGGGAGATACGCAGTATTTT
J: TRBJ1-2; V: TRBV7-2; D: TRBD1; size: .; CDR3: CASRPDRDRGGYTF; DNA: TGTGCCAGCAGACCCGACAGGGATCGTGGTGGCTACACCTTC
J: TRBJ1-2; V: TRBV28; D: TRBD1; size: .; CDR3: CASSLWRQGNYGYTF; DNA: TGTGCCAGCAGTTTATGGAGACAGGGGAACTATGGCTACACCTTC
J: TRBJ2-5; V: TRBV19; D: .; size: .; CDR3: CASSIAGGQGGTQYF; DNA: TGTGCCAGTAGTATAGCGGGTGGCCAGGGAGGGACCCAGTACTTC
J: TRBJ2-2; V: TRBV11-3; D: .; size: .; CDR3: CASSLDRDYTGELFF; DNA: TGTGCCAGCAGCTTAGATCGGGACTACACCGGGGAGCTGTTTTTT
J: TRBJ2-5; V: TRBV4-3; D: .; size: few; CDR3: CASSQVVREETQYF; DNA: TGCGCCAGCAGCCAAGTTGTCAGGGAAGAGACCCAGTACTTC
J: TRBJ1-1; V: TRBV13; D: .; size: few; CDR3: CASSPSNTEAFF; DNA: TGTGCCAGCAGCCCCTCGAACACTGAAGCTTTCTTT
J: TRBJ1-5; V: TRBV18; D: TRBD1; size: .; CDR3: CASSPEGAEPNQPQHF; DNA: TGTGCCAGCTCACCAGAGGGGGCTGAGCCCAATCAGCCCCAGCATTTT
J: TRBJ1-2; V: TRBV28; D: TRBD1; size: .; CDR3: CASLRRDRFHSVTF; DNA: TGTGCCAGCCTCCGCCGGGACAGGTTTCATTCGGTGACCTTC
J: TRBJ1-2; V: TRBV19; D: TRBD1; size: once; CDR3: CASRQDVDPGQGVDYGYTF; DNA: TGTGCCAGTAGGCAGGACGTGGATCCGGGACAGGGTGTGGACTATGGCTACACCTTC
J: TRBJ2-2; V: TRBV2; D: TRBD2; size: .; CDR3: CASRMGLAGRAGELFF; DNA: TGTGCCAGCAGGATGGGACTAGCGGGAAGGGCCGGGGAGCTGTTTTTT
J: TRBJ2-1; V: TRBV5-1; D: TRBD1; size: .; CDR3: CASSTGENEQFF; DNA: TGCGCCAGCAGCACAGGGGAGAATGAGCAGTTCTTC
J: TRBJ2-5; V: TRBV10-3; D: TRBD2; size: .; CDR3: CAISEQELGLAGPMRETQYF; DNA: TGTGCCATCAGTGAGCAAGAATTGGGACTAGCGGGGCCTATGCGGGAGACCCAGTACTTC
J: TRBJ2-1; V: TRBV5-1; D: TRBD2; size: once; CDR3: CASRPLIAGGDNEQFF; DNA: TGCGCCAGCAGACCGCTCATAGCGGGAGGAGACAATGAGCAGTTCTTC
J: TRBJ2-2; V: TRBV2; D: TRBD1; size: .; CDR3: CASTRDRVGNTGELFF; DNA: TGTGCCAGCACGAGGGACAGGGTTGGCAACACCGGGGAGCTGTTTTTT
J: TRBJ1-4; V: TRBV9; D: .; size: few; CDR3: CASSYSPQGRNEKLFF; DNA: TGTGCCAGCAGCTATTCTCCACAGGGACGGAATGAAAAACTGTTTTTT